The TCR beta chain described here comes from a study of T cell responses to AZD1222 COVID-19 vaccine. Across the study: Analyses pooled second doses at about 4 or about 12 weeks.

This table comes from immunoSEQ multiplex PCR, and its TCRdb copy is limited to in-frame clones, with some not included. The table lists roughly 99,000 clones, about nine tenths of them singletons. To note about this clone: Its specificity is unknown.

Study outcomes and limitations: AZD1222 recipients seropositive at baseline numbered only six or seven. Compared with day 0, the breadth and depth of the Spike-specific TCR repertoire rose significantly after two doses of AZD1222.

Trimming took off 2 bases at V and 7 bases at J, with 6 bases between the two ends. Looked up from germline, CDR1 is SGHAT and CDR2 is FQDESV (reference sequence). The CDR3 covers 13 residues. The clonotype originates from an adult in good health. V gene TRBV11-1 combines with J gene TRBJ1-6, with no clear D. The sequences come from peripheral blood, collected on day 0 of AZD1222 vaccination. The CDR3 region has the DNA TGTGCCAGCAGCTTATTAAGGAATTCACCCCTCCACTTT. Translated, it gives CASSLLRNSPLHF. Looking up the rest from reference TRBV11-1 and TRBJ1-6 gives the full variable domain: EAEVAQSPRYKITEKSQAVAFWCDPISGHATLYWYRQILGQGPELLVQFQDESVVDDSQLPKDRFSAERLKGVDSTLKIQPAELGDSAMYLCASSLLRNSPLHFGNGTRLTVT.